Below, 27 T cell receptor beta chains from the same sample are listed, as sequenced in a study of blood T cell repertoires in COVID-19. The assay was immunoSEQ multiplex PCR, and TCRdb's table has in-frame clones only and misses some. Of some 150,000 clones listed, almost 90% are singletons. Source material: peripheral blood. These receptor sequences come from a man in his forties or fifties with active or convalescent COVID-19.

This clone was counted at least ten times. This chain joins TRBV6-6 and TRBJ1-1, with D unresolved. Trimming removed 8 bases at V and 3 bases at J, with 7 bases between. Germline V CDR1 and CDR2: MNHNY, SVGAGI (reference sequence). This CDR3 comprises 11 residues. The CDR3 is CASGSYTEAFF. DNA for the CDR3: TGTGCCAGCGGTAGTTACACTGAAGCTTTCTTT.

J is TRBJ1-2 and V is TRBV6-5; 8 bases are a match to TRBD1. CDR1 is MNHEY and CDR2 is SVGAGI in the germline V gene. The CDR3 has 13 residues. Germline trimming cut 7 bases from V and 4 bases from J; bases unmatched to any gene: 5. The DNA of the CDR3 is TGTGCCAGCACCGGGACAGGTCTCTATGGCTACACCTTC. This gives the protein CASTGTGLYGYTF.

J is TRBJ1-4 and V is TRBV6-5; TRBD1 matches 7 bases. CDR3 length: 14 residues. The V and J ends lost 1 base and 7 bases, in that order; junction bases with no gene match: 3. Germline CDR1 reads MNHEY; CDR2 reads SVGAGI. The CDR3 region has the DNA TGTGCCAGCAGTTACTTACAGGGGCGTGAAAAACTGTTTTTT. This encodes CASSYLQGREKLFF.

This sequence joins TRBV4-1 and TRBJ2-7, with TRBD2 matching 9 bases. With 0 bases clipped from V and 4 bases from J, the junction kept 7 bases outside the gene matches. CDR1 and CDR2 from the germline V gene are MGHRA and YSYEKL. The CDR3 spans 16 residues. CDR3 DNA sequence: TGCGCCAGCAGCCAAGATCCGGGCGGGAGGGTATACGAGCAGTACTTC. It yields the protein CASSQDPGGRVYEQYF.

V is TRBV30 and J is TRBJ2-1; 12 bases match TRBD1. V lost 4 bases and J lost 10; bases outside the gene matches: 11. Germline V gene data show CDR1 as GTSNPN and CDR2 as SVGIG (reference sequence). This CDR3 spans 15 amino acids. In DNA form, the CDR3 reads TGTGCCTGGAATCTGTTTGGGACAGGGGGCGACGAGCAGTTCTTC. Translated, it gives CAWNLFGTGGDEQFF.

The rearrangement joins TRBV25-1 to TRBJ1-5; TRBD1 agrees at 9 bases. The length of the CDR3 is 15 residues. V gave up 4 bases and J gave up 7 bases; unmatched junction bases: 8. Germline assignment: CDR1 MGHDK and CDR2 SYGVNS. In nucleotides, the CDR3 is TGTGCCAGCAGTGCCCGGACAGGGGACAAACAGCCCCAGCATTTT. It codes for CASSARTGDKQPQHF.

This clone was detected only once. The rearrangement joins TRBV12-3 or TRBV12-4 to TRBJ1-1, with 7 nucleotides matching TRBD1. CDR3 length: 11 amino acids. V trimming: 10 bases; J trimming: 6 bases; junction bases outside the gene matches: 5. CDR3 sequence reads: CAIQGTAEAFF. The CDR3 bases are TGTGCCATCCAGGGGACAGCTGAAGCTTTCTTT.

The V call is TRBV9, the J call TRBJ2-7, with 8 bases aligning to TRBD2. The ends lost 0 bases at V and 4 bases at J; junction bases unmatched: 6. The CDR3 is 15 amino acids. CDR1 and CDR2 (germline): SGDLS, YYNGEE. CDR3 sequence (DNA): TGTGCCAGCAGCGTAGGGGTTAGCGGGACTTACGAGCAGTACTTC. This codes for CASSVGVSGTYEQYF.

The chain carries TRBV18 and TRBJ2-5, with a weak D call TRBD1 (5 bases). Trimming left V 6 bases short and J 4 bases short, with 9 bases between. The CDR3 covers 12 residues. Per the germline V gene, CDR1 is KGHSH and CDR2 is LQKENI. The CDR3: CASSSDRETQYF. The CDR3, as DNA: TGTGCCAGCTCCTCCGACAGAGAGACCCAGTACTTC. Looking up the rest from reference TRBV18 and TRBJ2-5 gives the full variable domain: NAGVMQNPRHLVRRRGQEARLRCSPMKGHSHVYWYRQLPEEGLKFMVYLQKENIIDESGMPKERFSAEFPKEGPSILRIQQVVRGDSAAYFCASSSDRETQYFGPGTRLLVL.

This chain links TRBV27 with TRBJ1-6, with a weak D call TRBD1 (6 bases). The CDR3 length is 14 residues. The V end lost 6 bases, the J end lost 9 bases, and 15 bases lay between the germline ends. Germline V gene lookup returns CDR1 MNHEY and CDR2 SMNVEV (reference sequence). The CDR3 nucleotides read TGTGCCAGCAGGAGGGGGGGGCCGGGTTCACCCCTCCACTTT. Translated: CASRRGGPGSPLHF.

The V gene is TRBV19, the J gene TRBJ1-5; the D gene is possibly TRBD1 (6 bases). The CDR3 spans 16 residues. Trimming took off 5 bases at V and 7 bases at J, with 21 bases between the two ends. Germline V gene data show CDR1 as LNHDA and CDR2 as SQIVND (reference sequence). The CDR3: CASSARLTGRVQPQHF. The CDR3 DNA is TGTGCCAGTAGTGCCCGCCTCACAGGGCGGGTCCAGCCCCAGCATTTT.

V usage is TRBV18 and J usage is TRBJ2-3; 9 bases map to TRBD2. The germline V gene has CDR1 KGHSH and CDR2 LQKENI. V dropped 4 bases and J dropped 2; count of bases not matched to a gene: 4. The CDR3 length is 15 residues. The CDR3, as DNA: TGTGCCAGCTCACGACAGCGGGAGGACACAGATACGCAGTATTTT. Protein sequence: CASSRQREDTDTQYF.

The chain combines TRBV19 with TRBJ2-1; TRBD2 aligns across 7 bases. Germline CDR1 reads LNHDA; CDR2 reads SQIVND (reference sequence). CDR3 length: 16 amino acids. The V and J ends lost 1 base and 1 base, in that order; junction bases with no gene match: 4. CDR3 sequence (DNA): TGTGCCAGTAGTATAGGCGGCGGGAGATCCTACAATGAGCAGTTCTTC. It is translated as CASSIGGGRSYNEQFF.

This clone was detected a few times. V usage is TRBV10-3 and J usage is TRBJ1-1; tentative D call: TRBD1 (6 bases). This CDR3 region has 14 residues. Germline CDR1 and CDR2: ENHRY and SYGVKD. Trimming cost V 6 bases and J 3 bases, with 14 bases left between them. The CDR3 nucleotides are TGTGCCATCAGCACGACAGGATTTGACACTGAAGCTTTCTTT. It is translated as CAISTTGFDTEAFF.

This clone was seen once. The J gene is TRBJ1-5, the V gene TRBV3-1 (or the pseudogene TRBV3-2); 10 bases fit TRBD1. CDR3 length equals 16 residues. CDR1 LGHDT and CDR2 YNNKEL come from the germline V gene (reference sequence). V gave up 1 base and J gave up 2 bases; unmatched junction bases: 2. The CDR3 DNA reads TGTGCCAGCAGCCAAGGGACAGGGGGGGGCAATCAGCCCCAGCATTTT. This codes for CASSQGTGGGNQPQHF.

J is TRBJ2-2 and V is TRBV11-3; TRBD2 matches at 7 bases. Germline trimming cut 3 bases from V and 7 bases from J; bases unmatched to any gene: 8. The CDR3 runs to 15 residues. Germline lookup yields CDR1 SGHNT and CDR2 YENEEA. The CDR3 coding sequence is TGTGCCAGCAGCTTTTCCCCTAGCGGATACGGGGAGCTGTTTTTT. It translates to CASSFSPSGYGELFF.

The chain links TRBV30 to TRBJ2-1, with 8 positions matching TRBD1. Germline loops: CDR1 GTSNPN, CDR2 SVGIG (reference sequence). Unmatched junction bases numbered 8, after V lost 0 bases and J lost 7 bases. The CDR3 has 15 amino acids. The CDR3 DNA is TGTGCCTGGAGTGTAGGGCAGGGGGCTAAGAATGAGCAGTTCTTC. Encoded protein: CAWSVGQGAKNEQFF.

CDR3 loop: CASSGTRDNSPLHF. The CDR3 bases are TGTGCCAGCAGTGGGACACGCGATAATTCACCCCTCCACTTT. The rearrangement uses TRBV6-2 or TRBV6-3 and TRBJ1-6, with TRBD1 as a possible D gene (6 bases). V lost 5 bases, J lost 5 bases, and 10 bases lay in between. The CDR3 has 14 amino acids. CDR1 MNHEY and CDR2 SVGEGT come from the germline V gene.

The gene calls are TRBV19 and TRBJ1-5; D is undetermined. Germline V CDR1 and CDR2: LNHDA, SQIVND (reference sequence). The CDR3 totals 17 residues. The ends were cut back, 7 bases at V and 1 base at J, with 20 bases in the middle. CDR3 nucleotides: TGTGCCAGTACCATCACGGTGGGTCGGGTAAGCAATCAGCCCCAGCATTTT. This codes for CASTITVGRVSNQPQHF.

A few counts support this clone. The chain couples TRBV6-5 to TRBJ2-2; a weak D match, TRBD1 (5 bases). CDR3 length: 13 amino acids. Germline CDR1 and CDR2: MNHEY and SVGAGI. V lost 6 bases and J lost 5, with 10 bases in between. The CDR3 reads CASRPQGTGELFF. The CDR3 coding sequence is TGTGCCAGCAGGCCCCAGGGAACCGGGGAGCTGTTTTTT.

V and J are TRBV7-3 and TRBJ1-1, with D unresolved. The CDR3 loop spans 13 amino acids. Deletions cut 1 base from V and 3 bases from J, with 6 bases between. CDR1 is SGHTA, CDR2 FQGTGA, per germline. As DNA, the CDR3 is TGTGCCAGCAGCTTAATGAGAGACACTGAAGCTTTCTTT. It codes for CASSLMRDTEAFF.

Details on this clone: Other nucleotide sequences from this sample produce the same CDR3. The chain couples TRBV6-5 to TRBJ1-5, with D unresolved. Germline CDR1 and CDR2: MNHEY and SVGAGI. This CDR3 comprises 12 residues. V lost 4 bases, J lost 7 bases, and 8 bases lay in between. The CDR3 spells CASSSPGQPQHF. The CDR3 DNA follows: TGTGCCAGCAGTTCTCCGGGGCAGCCCCAGCATTTT.

The chain has TRBV24-1 and TRBJ2-7; TRBD1 matches 7 bases. The CDR3 extends over 15 amino acids. The germline V gene has CDR1 KGHDR and CDR2 SFDVKD. The J segment lost 5 bases and the V segment lost 3 bases, leaving 9 bases of the junction unmatched. The DNA for the CDR3 is TGTGCCACCAGTGATGGGAACAGGGGCTGGGACGAGCAGTACTTC. Translated, it gives CATSDGNRGWDEQYF.

This clone occurred once. The chain combines TRBV5-8 with TRBJ2-2; 10 bases line up with TRBD1. CDR3 length equals 16 residues. The V segment lost 4 bases and the J segment 4 bases; nucleotides outside the gene matches: 7. The germline gives CDR1 SGHTS, CDR2 YDEGEE. The CDR3 here is CASSDDRGPVTGELFF. CDR3 DNA sequence: TGTGCCAGCAGCGATGACAGGGGGCCGGTCACCGGGGAGCTGTTTTTT.

The chain uses TRBV4-2 and TRBJ2-4; the D gene is possibly TRBD2 (6 bases). Germline CDR1 LGHNA, CDR2 YNFKEQ. Trimming left V 0 bases short and J 8 bases short, with 11 bases between. The CDR3 has 14 residues. The CDR3 sequence: CASSQDPGVDIQYF. The CDR3 DNA follows: TGTGCCAGCAGCCAAGATCCGGGAGTGGACATTCAGTACTTC.

V and J are TRBV7-2 and TRBJ2-7; 7 positions match TRBD2. The CDR3 length is 15 residues. Trimming at V came to 1 base and at J to 7 bases, leaving 10 bases not matched to a gene. In germline, CDR1 is SGHTA, CDR2 FQGNSA. Here the CDR3 DNA reads TGTGCCAGCAGCTTAGTGGGGGGAGGGCCGGTTGAGCAGTACTTC. Residues: CASSLVGGGPVEQYF.

The chain recombines TRBV7-3 with TRBJ2-3; 10 bases fit TRBD2. After removal of 2 bases from V and 4 bases from J, the junction contained 9 bases not matched to a gene. This CDR3 has 17 amino acids. Germline assignment: CDR1 SGHTA and CDR2 FQGTGA. In DNA, the CDR3 is TGTGCCAGCAGCTTAGGTCACCTAGCGGGAGCTTCAGATACGCAGTATTTT. It yields the protein CASSLGHLAGASDTQYF.